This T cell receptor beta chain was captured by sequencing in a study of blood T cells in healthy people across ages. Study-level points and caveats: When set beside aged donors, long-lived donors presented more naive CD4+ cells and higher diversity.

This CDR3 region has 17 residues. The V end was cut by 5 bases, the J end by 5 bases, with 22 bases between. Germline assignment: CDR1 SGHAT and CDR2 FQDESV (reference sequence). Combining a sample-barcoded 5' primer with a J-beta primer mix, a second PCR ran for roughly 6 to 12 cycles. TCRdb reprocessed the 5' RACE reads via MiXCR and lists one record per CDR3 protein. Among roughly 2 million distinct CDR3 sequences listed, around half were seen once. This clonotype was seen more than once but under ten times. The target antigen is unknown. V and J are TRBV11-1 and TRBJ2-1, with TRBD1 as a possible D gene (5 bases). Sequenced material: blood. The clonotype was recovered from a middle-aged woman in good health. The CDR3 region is CASSLTRTFQKNNEQFF. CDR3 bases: TGTGCCAGCAGCCTCACACGGACATTCCAAAAGAACAATGAGCAGTTCTTC.